The 23 T cell receptor beta chains below come from one sample, sequenced in a study of CD4 and CD8 cells across lung adenocarcinoma regions. Each CDR3 protein gets one entry after TCRdb re-called the PCR reads with MiXCR. The profile shows some 23,000 distinct CDR3 sequences, under 60% of them singletons. Sequenced material: CD8+ T cells from the center of a lung tumor. These receptors were taken from a male donor with lung adenocarcinoma. The CD4 and CD8 labels of this study may be unreliable.

The chain uses TRBV6-1 and TRBJ2-4, with TRBD1 as a possible D gene (6 bases). The CDR3 covers 13 residues. CDR1 MNHNS and CDR2 SASEGT come from the germline V gene. The ends were cut back, 3 bases at V and 6 bases at J, with 9 bases in the middle. The CDR3 sequence: CASSDRGGNIQYF. CDR3 in DNA: TGTGCCAGCAGTGACAGGGGTGGAAACATTCAGTACTTC.

In this sample, this clonotype is medium-sized (0.01 to 0.1%). The CDR3, as DNA: TGTGCCAGCGTTGGAGACAGGGCGGGCGAGCAGTACTTC. This translates into CASVGDRAGEQYF. V gene TRBV6-5 combines with J gene TRBJ2-1; 7 bases map to TRBD1. Judging by the DNA end, TRBJ2-7 fits better; the J call may be wrong. CDR1 and CDR2 (germline): MNHEY, SVGAGI. The CDR3 is made up of 13 amino acids.

The V and J genes are TRBV7-2 and TRBJ2-5, with 9 bases identical to TRBD2. The tail of the sequence fits TRBJ2-7 better, so the J call may be wrong. The CDR3 spans 14 residues. Germline V CDR1 and CDR2: SGHTA, FQGNSA. This chain's CDR3 is CASSPGTSFTEQYF. The DNA of the CDR3 is TGTGCCAGCAGTCCCGGGACTAGCTTCACCGAGCAGTACTTC.

At least ten counts were recorded for this clonotype. The rearrangement uses TRBV11-2 and TRBJ2-1; 7 bases are a match to TRBD2. Germline assignment: CDR1 SGHAT and CDR2 FQNNGV. With V trimmed by 1 base and J by 3 bases, 3 bases remained unmatched. The CDR3 loop spans 15 amino acids. The chain's CDR3 is CASSLAPSGYNEQFF. For the CDR3, the DNA is TGTGCCAGCAGCTTAGCCCCTAGCGGCTACAATGAGCAGTTCTTC. The full variable domain, its missing parts supplied by reference TRBV11-2 and TRBJ2-1, is EAGVAQSPRYKIIEKRQSVAFWCNPISGHATLYWYQQILGQGPKLLIQFQNNGVVDDSQLPKDRFSAERLKGVDSTLKIQPAKLEDSAVYLCASSLAPSGYNEQFFGPGTRLTVL.

The V call is TRBV24-1, the J call TRBJ2-3; D is unresolved. The CDR3 consists of 15 residues. With 6 bases removed from V and 0 bases from J, the gap between germline ends came to 12 bases. Germline loops: CDR1 KGHDR, CDR2 SFDVKD. In nucleotides, the CDR3 is TGTGCCACCAGTCAGGAGACAACTAGCACAGATACGCAGTATTTT. This translates into CATSQETTSTDTQYF.

The table lists this clonotype with a few counts. V gene TRBV7-8 combines with J gene TRBJ2-1; D gene ambiguous. Germline CDR1 is SGHVS and CDR2 is FQNEAQ. This CDR3 contains 11 residues. Trimming removed 6 bases at V and 10 bases at J, with 10 bases between. CDR3 amino acids: CASSLLAEQFF. The CDR3 region has the DNA TGTGCCAGCAGTTTATTAGCAGAGCAGTTCTTC.

There are many counts of this clonotype. The chain recombines TRBV10-2 with TRBJ2-1, with 10 bases fitting TRBD2. CDR1 WSHSY and CDR2 SAAADI come from the germline V gene. The trim removed 0 bases at V and 3 bases at J, leaving 5 bases unmatched. This CDR3 has 17 residues. The CDR3: CASSESASGSIYNEQFF. CDR3 bases: TGCGCCAGCAGTGAGTCGGCTAGCGGGAGTATCTACAATGAGCAGTTCTTC.

This clonotype came up many times. A much larger clonotype is one base distant, so this may be a read error. The chain joins TRBV10-1 to TRBJ2-1; D uncertain. With the DNA end fitting TRBJ2-7 better, the J assignment may be wrong. CDR1 and CDR2 (germline): WNHNN, SYGVQD (reference sequence). This CDR3 region has 14 residues. CDR3 sequence reads: CASSDFYLYNEQYF. DNA for the CDR3: TGCGCCAGCAGTGATTTTTATCTTTACAATGAGCAGTACTTC.

This rearrangement joins TRBV6-1 to TRBJ1-5; D not certain. Germline V gene sequence: CDR1 MNHNS, CDR2 SASEGT. V gave up 5 bases and J gave up 2 bases, with 19 bases separating them. The CDR3 consists of 17 residues. CDR3 residues: CASSPHSPGSRNQPQHF. The CDR3 DNA reads as TGTGCCAGCAGTCCTCACTCGCCGGGTTCGCGCAATCAGCCCCAGCATTTT.

With respect to this clonotype: Compared with germline, one end of the junction differs, possibly owing to a read error. This chain links TRBV27 with TRBJ2-6; D assignment may be TRBD1 or TRBD2 (5 bases each). This CDR3 is 13 amino acids long. Germline CDR1 and CDR2: MNHEY and SMNVEV (reference sequence). The CDR3 DNA reads as TGTGCCAGCAGTTTGACCGGGGCCAACGAGCAGAACTTC. It is translated as CASSLTGANEQNF.

This clonotype was recorded at least ten times. This sequence joins TRBV5-4 and TRBJ2-3; 8 nucleotides match TRBD1. CDR1 and CDR2 (germline): SGHNT, YYREEE (reference sequence). V trimming: 4 bases; J trimming: 9 bases; junction bases outside the gene matches: 10. This CDR3 is built from 14 residues. In DNA form, the CDR3 reads TGTGCCAGCAGCCCCAGCGGCGGGACAGGCACGCAGTATTTT. Encoded protein: CASSPSGGTGTQYF.

This clonotype has only a few counts. V gene TRBV6-1 combines with J gene TRBJ2-3, with 8 bases matching TRBD2. The CDR3 has 15 amino acids. Unmatched junction bases numbered 8, after V lost 6 bases and J lost 3 bases. Germline CDR1 and CDR2: MNHNS and SASEGT. The CDR3 sequence is CASRPGVAGTDTQYF. CDR3 sequence (DNA): TGTGCCAGCAGGCCCGGTGTAGCGGGGACAGATACGCAGTATTTT.

In this sample, this clonotype is medium-sized. The chain joins TRBV6-1 to TRBJ2-1; 7 nucleotides line up with TRBD1. Unmatched junction bases numbered 7, after V lost 6 bases and J lost 2 bases. Germline V gene sequence: CDR1 MNHNS, CDR2 SASEGT. This CDR3 is built from 15 residues. The CDR3: CASSKGGPTYNEQFF. The DNA of the CDR3 is TGTGCCAGCAGCAAAGGGGGCCCGACCTACAATGAGCAGTTCTTC.

This clonotype has a handful of counts. This rearrangement joins TRBV4-1 to TRBJ1-1; D remains unclear. This CDR3 region has 15 residues. Germline V gives CDR1 MGHRA, CDR2 YSYEKL. Trimming removed 4 bases at V and 12 bases at J, with 24 bases between. The CDR3 DNA reads as TGCGCCAGCAGCCCCACCGGGTACGGGTCCGGATACCCTTTCTTT. Its protein is CASSPTGYGSGYPFF.

The rearrangement links TRBV7-2 to TRBJ2-1; no clear D. Per germline, CDR1 SGHTA and CDR2 FQGNSA. The CDR3 spans 11 residues. Trimming took 4 bases from V and 9 from J, leaving 7 bases between them. CDR3 DNA: TGTGCCAGCAGCTCTCTTGGTGAGCAGTTCTTC. It translates to CASSSLGEQFF.

This clonotype was observed a handful of times. This sequence joins TRBV7-6 and TRBJ2-5, with D unclear. The V and J ends lost 5 bases and 1 base respectively, with 8 bases between them. Germline V gene sequence: CDR1 SGHVS, CDR2 FNYEAQ. The length of the CDR3 is 13 residues. DNA of the CDR3: TGTGCCAGCAGCCCCCCCTCCCAAGAGACCCAGTACTTC. It codes for CASSPPSQETQYF.

This clonotype was detected a few times. V usage is TRBV6-1 and J usage is TRBJ2-7; 8 bases match TRBD1. Germline values: CDR1 MNHNS, CDR2 SASEGT. The V gene end was trimmed by 4 bases and the J gene end by 1 base; junction bases not matched to a gene: 6. This CDR3 spans 15 amino acids. CDR3 amino acids: CASSARDRSSYEQYF. The CDR3 nucleotides read TGTGCCAGCAGTGCCCGGGACAGGTCTTCCTACGAGCAGTACTTC.

This clonotype was observed a single time. The chain is built from TRBV6-1 and TRBJ2-1, with 7 bases identical to TRBD1. Germline lookup yields CDR1 MNHNS and CDR2 SASEGT. The length of the CDR3 is 14 residues. The J segment lost 8 bases and the V segment lost 4 bases, leaving 8 bases of the junction unmatched. The CDR3 sequence is CASSVNRDSHEQFF. DNA for the CDR3: TGTGCCAGCAGTGTTAACCGGGACAGCCATGAGCAGTTCTTC.

This clonotype came up a few times. The genes are TRBV10-3 and TRBJ2-2, with D possibly matching TRBD2 (6 bases). This CDR3 is built from 18 residues. Trimming took 3 bases from V and 6 from J, leaving 23 bases between them. Per germline, CDR1 ENHRY and CDR2 SYGVKD. CDR3 nucleotides: TGTGCCATCAGTGACCGGTCCAGCTTGGGTACTAGCCCCGGGGAGCTGTTTTTT. Residues: CAISDRSSLGTSPGELFF.

This clonotype was found many times. This sequence joins TRBV27 and TRBJ2-7; 13 bases fit TRBD2. Trimming removed 6 bases from V and 5 bases from J; junction bases left unmatched: 7. Germline V gene sequence: CDR1 MNHEY, CDR2 SMNVEV (reference sequence). The CDR3 extends over 15 amino acids. The CDR3 DNA reads as TGTGCCAGCAGCCTCCGGACTAGCGGGAGTAACGAGCAGTACTTC. This gives the protein CASSLRTSGSNEQYF.

In its sample, this clonotype was seen a few times. This chain connects TRBV3-1 to TRBJ2-5; D not certain. This CDR3 contains 13 residues. Trimming stripped 1 base from V and 3 bases from J, with 6 bases between. The germline CDR1 and CDR2 sequences are LGHDT and YNNKEL (reference sequence). CDR3 sequence reads: CASSQGRKETQYF. The CDR3 DNA follows: TGTGCCAGCAGCCAAGGCCGGAAAGAGACCCAGTACTTC.

This clonotype was counted between two and nine times. The chain links TRBV27 to TRBJ2-1; D gene ambiguous. This CDR3 spans 14 amino acids. CDR1 is MNHEY and CDR2 is SMNVEV in the germline V gene (reference sequence). Deletions cut 0 bases from V and 9 bases from J, with 12 bases between. The CDR3 region has the DNA TGTGCCAGCAGTTTATCTGTCACGGACGGTGAGCAGTTCTTC. Translation gives CASSLSVTDGEQFF.

Comment on this clonotype: One junction end does not reproduce the germline sequence, and a read error may be involved. The chain uses TRBV27 and TRBJ2-5; D unresolved. This CDR3 is 14 amino acids long. CDR1 MNHEY and CDR2 SMNVEV come from the germline V gene (reference sequence). The CDR3 loop reads CAGYTGDDKETQYF. DNA for the CDR3: TGTGCGGGGTACACTGGCGATGACAAAGAGACCCAGTACTTT.